These 23 T cell receptor beta chains came from one sample sequenced in a study of T cells in Graves' hyperthyroidism and ophthalmopathy. The investigators amplified TCR beta CDR3 regions from RNA transcripts. HTBI primers drove first-round RT-PCR of the TCR CDR3. TCRdb independently ran MiXCR on the multiplex PCR reads; one entry per CDR3 protein. The sample carries 540,000 or so distinct CDR3 sequences, around 45% recorded once. Sample: peripheral blood or thyroid tissue (not recorded which). Every receptor here comes from an adult woman with Graves' disease, either hyperthyroidism or ophthalmopathy (not recorded which).

The chain combines TRBV28 with TRBJ2-5; D is ambiguous. Germline lookup yields CDR1 MDHEN and CDR2 SYDVKM. Trimming shortened V by 6 bases and J by 4 bases, and 12 bases separated the two germline ends. The CDR3 is made up of 13 amino acids. This chain's CDR3 is CASSNLIRETQYF. In DNA, the CDR3 is TGTGCCAGCAGCAATCTTATCAGAGAGACCCAGTACTTC.

This clonotype was seen more than once but under ten times. The CDR3 DNA reads as TGTGCCAGCAGTGACAGGGGTGGTATGGGCTACACCTTC. Translated, it gives CASSDRGGMGYTF. The gene calls are TRBV2 and TRBJ1-2; D might be TRBD1 (6 bases). Trimming cost V 3 bases and J 8 bases, with 13 bases left between them. CDR3 length: 13 amino acids. CDR1 is SNHLY and CDR2 is FYNNEI in the germline V gene.

This clonotype was seen a handful of times. The rearrangement uses TRBV29-1 and TRBJ2-5, with D possibly matching TRBD2 (6 bases). Germline CDR1 and CDR2: SQVTM and ANQGSEA. The CDR3 is made up of 12 amino acids. DNA of the CDR3: TGCATTACCCGGGACTCTAAAGAGACCCAGTACTTC. It specifies CITRDSKETQYF. The whole variable domain, filled in from reference TRBV29-1 and TRBJ2-5, reads SAVISQKPSRDICQRGTSLTIQCQVDSQVTMMFWYRQQPGQSLTLIATANQGSEATYESGFVIDKFPISRPNLTFSTLTVSNMSPEDSSIYLCITRDSKETQYFGPGTRLLVL.

J is TRBJ1-3 and V is TRBV18, with 8 bases fitting TRBD1. Germline trimming cut 3 bases from V and 5 bases from J; bases unmatched to any gene: 6. There are 15 residues in the CDR3. Germline CDR1 KGHSH, CDR2 LQKENI. This CDR3 is CASSPGTGYRNTIYF. In nucleotides, the CDR3 is TGTGCCAGCTCACCTGGGACAGGTTATCGAAACACCATATATTTT.

This clonotype was detected ten times or more. Here the CDR3 reads CASGTVGEPNTEAFF. Written as DNA, the CDR3 is TGTGCCAGCGGGACGGTAGGGGAGCCGAACACTGAAGCTTTCTTT. The rearrangement joins TRBV6-5 to TRBJ1-1; D is perhaps TRBD1 (5 bases). Germline CDR1 reads MNHEY; CDR2 reads SVGAGI. The CDR3 extends over 15 amino acids. Trimming took off 8 bases at V and 1 base at J, with 17 bases between the two ends.

At least ten counts were recorded for this clonotype. The rearrangement links TRBV11-2 to TRBJ2-2, with a tentative D call TRBD2 (6 bases). The CDR3 runs to 14 residues. Germline V gene sequence: CDR1 SGHAT, CDR2 FQNNGV. V lost 2 bases to trimming and J lost 7 bases, with 11 bases between them. The CDR3 DNA reads as TGTGCCAGCAGCTTAAGGAGGGGCATCGGGGAGCTGTTTTTT. Its protein product is CASSLRRGIGELFF.

The V and J genes are TRBV10-3 and TRBJ2-7; D may be TRBD2 (5 bases). V was shortened by 0 bases and J by 3 bases, with 15 bases between the two germline ends. The CDR3 length is 16 residues. Germline CDR1 is ENHRY and CDR2 is SYGVKD. This CDR3 reads CAISESILPGIYEQYF. The CDR3 coding sequence is TGTGCCATCAGTGAGTCGATTCTTCCGGGAATCTACGAGCAGTACTTC.

This clonotype has a count of ten or more. The chain employs TRBV10-3 and TRBJ1-5; D might be TRBD1 (5 bases). The CDR3 loop spans 14 amino acids. The V end was cut by 6 bases, the J end by 3 bases, with 12 bases between. CDR1 ENHRY and CDR2 SYGVKD come from the germline V gene. The CDR3 spells CAIRGPGPNQPQHF. The CDR3 coding sequence is TGTGCCATCAGGGGCCCGGGACCCAATCAGCCCCAGCATTTT.

This clonotype was counted ten times or more. The rearrangement uses TRBV6-1 and TRBJ2-7; D may be TRBD1 or TRBD2 (5 bases each). The CDR3 is made up of 14 amino acids. From germline, CDR1 is MNHNS and CDR2 SASEGT. V lost 4 bases and J lost 2, with 12 bases in between. The CDR3, as DNA: TGTGCCAGCAGTGTCCGGGACGAGGCCTACGAGCAGTACTTC. Its protein is CASSVRDEAYEQYF.

This clonotype showed up many times. The chain has TRBV19 and TRBJ1-5; D may be TRBD1 (6 bases). The CDR3 runs 15 residues. The germline CDR1 and CDR2 sequences are LNHDA and SQIVND (reference sequence). V was trimmed by 6 bases and J by 2 bases, leaving 14 bases between them. The CDR3 DNA reads TGTGCCAGTAGCGGGGACATCCATGGCAATCAGCCCCAGCATTTT. This gives the protein CASSGDIHGNQPQHF.

This clonotype has a count of ten or more. The chain has TRBV12-3 or TRBV12-4 and TRBJ2-6; D may be TRBD1 (5 bases). V was cut by 5 bases and J by 0 bases, with 11 bases left in between. The CDR3 contains 16 residues. The CDR3 DNA sequence: TGTGCCAGCAGTCCCTTGGGGCGCTCTGGGGCCAACGTCCTGACTTTC. Protein sequence: CASSPLGRSGANVLTF.

The chain uses TRBV10-3 and TRBJ2-5; TRBD2 matches 8 bases. J lost 5 bases, V lost 0 bases, and 8 bases had no gene match. Germline V lookup: CDR1 ENHRY, CDR2 SYGVKD. The length of the CDR3 is 16 residues. The CDR3 DNA sequence: TGTGCCATCAGTGAGTCTCTTAGCGGGATGATGGAGACCCAGTACTTC. Residues: CAISESLSGMMETQYF.

This rearrangement joins TRBV7-2 to TRBJ2-5; D perhaps matches TRBD2 (7 bases). CDR3 length: 15 residues. The V gene lost 3 bases and the J gene lost 2 bases, with 13 bases spanning the gap. CDR1 is SGHTA and CDR2 is FQGNSA in the germline V gene. CDR3 bases: TGTGCCAGCAGCTTCATAGGGGGGGATCAAGAGACCCAGTACTTC. It is translated as CASSFIGGDQETQYF.

This clonotype showed up many times. The V gene is TRBV11-2, the J gene TRBJ1-2; perhaps TRBD1 as D (5 bases). This CDR3 region has 15 residues. CDR1 is SGHAT, CDR2 FQNNGV, per germline. V lost 5 bases, J lost 4 bases, and 17 bases lay in between. Written as DNA, the CDR3 is TGTGCCAGCAGCCCGTCACAAGGGGAGTTCTATGGCTACACCTTC. Residues: CASSPSQGEFYGYTF.

This clonotype was recorded many times. The V and J genes are TRBV7-9 and TRBJ1-6; D gene unclear. CDR1 and CDR2 from the germline V gene are SEHNR and FQNEAQ (reference sequence). CDR3 size: 14 residues. The ends were cut back, 2 bases at V and 7 bases at J, with 9 bases in the middle. This CDR3 is CASSLTELNSPLHF. The CDR3, as DNA: TGTGCCAGCAGCTTAACAGAACTAAATTCACCCCTCCACTTT.

The chain carries TRBV7-3 and TRBJ2-7; D might be TRBD1 (6 bases). The CDR3 sequence is 15 residues long. V was shortened by 5 bases and J by 6 bases, with 20 bases between the two germline ends. CDR1 is SGHTA and CDR2 is FQGTGA in the germline V gene. This CDR3 reads CASSQDGGRVLEQYF. CDR3 DNA: TGTGCCAGCAGCCAAGATGGGGGCAGGGTTCTCGAGCAGTACTTC.

The chain links TRBV7-3 to TRBJ2-7, with D unclear. CDR3 length: 13 amino acids. Trimming took 4 bases from V and 9 from J, leaving 16 bases between them. CDR1 and CDR2 from the germline V gene are SGHTA and FQGTGA. In DNA form, the CDR3 reads TGTGCCAGCAGCTACATAAGCACAGATACGCAGTACTTC. Its protein product is CASSYISTDTQYF. The whole variable domain, filled in from reference TRBV7-3 and TRBJ2-7, reads GAGVSQTPSNKVTEKGKYVELRCDPISGHTALYWYRQSLGQGPEFLIYFQGTGAADDSGLPNDRFFAVRPEGSVSTLKIQRTERGDSAVYLCASSYISTDTQYFGPGTRLTVT.

This clonotype was observed at least ten times. The chain uses TRBV28 and TRBJ1-2; D ambiguous. This CDR3 comprises 13 residues. Per germline, CDR1 MDHEN and CDR2 SYDVKM. Trimming cost V 8 bases and J 5 bases, with 15 bases left between them. The CDR3 bases are TGTGCCAGCCTTAACCCCTCGGGGTATGGCTACACCTTC. Protein: CASLNPSGYGYTF.

Many counts were recorded for this clonotype. The chain has TRBV4-1 and TRBJ2-5; 7 bases agree with TRBD2. The CDR3 consists of 17 residues. The trim removed 0 bases at V and 1 base at J, leaving 8 bases unmatched. Looked up from germline, CDR1 is MGHRA and CDR2 is YSYEKL. The CDR3 loop reads CASSQDGLAAFQETQYF. The CDR3 region has the DNA TGCGCCAGCAGCCAAGATGGGCTAGCGGCCTTCCAAGAGACCCAGTACTTC.

J is TRBJ1-1 and V is TRBV7-3; 12 bases map to TRBD1. The J segment lost 9 bases and the V segment lost 3 bases, leaving 5 bases of the junction unmatched. Germline CDR1 is SGHTA and CDR2 is FQGTGA. The CDR3 runs 14 residues. The CDR3 is CASSLLGQGAQAFF. DNA of the CDR3: TGTGCCAGCAGCTTGCTGGGACAGGGGGCTCAAGCTTTCTTT.

The J gene is TRBJ1-2, the V gene TRBV7-9; maybe TRBD1 (5 bases). The length of the CDR3 is 15 residues. Germline V CDR1 and CDR2: SEHNR, FQNEAQ (reference sequence). Trimming took 6 bases from V and 1 from J, leaving 15 bases between them. The CDR3 DNA reads TGTGCCAGCAGTCCTGACAGTGACCTTAACTATGGCTACACCTTC. It specifies CASSPDSDLNYGYTF.

The J gene is TRBJ2-7, the V gene TRBV7-2; a possible D gene is TRBD1 (6 bases). Germline values: CDR1 SGHTA, CDR2 FQGNSA. V dropped 5 bases and J dropped 2 bases, with 13 bases sitting between them. The CDR3 loop spans 14 amino acids. DNA of the CDR3: TGTGCCAGCAGCCCAAGGGGGAGTCCCTACGAGCAGTACTTC. Translating it yields CASSPRGSPYEQYF.

This clonotype was seen many times. The V gene is TRBV5-6, the J gene TRBJ1-2; the D is unclear. The length of the CDR3 is 12 residues. CDR1 is SGHDT, CDR2 YYEEEE, per germline. V was cut by 4 bases and J by 7 bases, with 11 bases left in between. The CDR3 protein is CASSTFGVGYTF. The CDR3 DNA follows: TGTGCCAGCAGCACCTTTGGGGTTGGCTACACCTTC.